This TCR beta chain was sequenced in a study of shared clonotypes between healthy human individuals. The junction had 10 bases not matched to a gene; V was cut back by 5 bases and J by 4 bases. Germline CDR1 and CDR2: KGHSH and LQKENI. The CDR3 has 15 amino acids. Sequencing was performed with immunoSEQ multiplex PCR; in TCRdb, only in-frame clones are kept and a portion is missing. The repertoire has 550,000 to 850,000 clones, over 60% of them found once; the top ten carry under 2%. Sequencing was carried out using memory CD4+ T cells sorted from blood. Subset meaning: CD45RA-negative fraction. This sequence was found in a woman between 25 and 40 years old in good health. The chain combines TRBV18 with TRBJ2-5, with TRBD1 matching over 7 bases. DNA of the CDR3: TGTGCCAGCTCATGGGGGACAGCCCAAGGAGAGACCCAGTACTTC. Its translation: CASSWGTAQGETQYF.